The table lists the clone carrying this T cell receptor (beta chain) with a few counts. Its cognate antigen is unknown. Time point described: pre-sensitization, week 0. Treatment in this sample: therapeutic diphenylcyclopropenone sensitization with weekly scalp DPC. Donors were 18 to 70-year-old alopecia patients suitable for DPC. The library labeled individual cDNA molecules by adding unique molecular identifiers to them. TCRdb processed the RACE reads anew with MiXCR; each CDR3 protein has one entry. The sample has over 70,000 distinct CDR3 sequences; about 15% are singletons. The data derive from a study of human T cells and chemical hapten exposure. CDR3 size: 16 residues. Trimming removed 3 bases at V and 3 bases at J, with 14 bases between. Germline CDR1 LGHNA, CDR2 YSLEER. Study-wide points: There were significantly more large CDR3 similarity clusters among expanded TCRs than among controls.

This TCR came from a woman in her forties or fifties with alopecia areata. Some clones in this sample may be carry-over from other donors' samples. The chain couples TRBV4-3 to TRBJ2-2, with D possibly being TRBD1 (6 bases). The specimen comprised whole blood, sampled in connection with sensitization to the hapten diphenylcyclopropenone (DPC). The CDR3 protein is CASSQEQGLYTGELFF. CDR3 coding DNA: TGCGCCAGCAGCCAGGAACAGGGTTTGTACACCGGGGAGCTGTTTTTT.